The 22 T cell receptor beta chains below come from one sample, sequenced in a study of T-cell memory formation after mild COVID-19. TCRdb re-derived calls from the 5' RACE reads in MiXCR, one entry per CDR3 protein. The sample records 390,000 or so distinct CDR3 sequences, roughly 15% being singletons. Sample: PBMCs or a T cell subset sorted from them (not recorded which). The receptors originated from a man aged 18 to 29 who had mild COVID-19 (a few samples of this study predate the infection). Cell type and time point are not known.

The V and J genes are TRBV20-1 and TRBJ2-3; D tentatively fits TRBD1 or TRBD2 (5 bases each). The CDR3 has 15 residues. Germline V gene lookup returns CDR1 DFQATT and CDR2 SNEGSKA (reference sequence). V lost 1 base and J 0 bases, leaving 11 bases between the germline ends. CDR3 DNA sequence: TGCAGTGCTAGAGGAGGGGCCTCTAGCACAGATACGCAGTATTTT. Its protein is CSARGGASSTDTQYF.

V is TRBV4-1 and J is TRBJ2-7; D remains unclear. This CDR3 is 15 amino acids long. Germline V CDR1 and CDR2: MGHRA, YSYEKL. V lost 0 bases and J 6 bases, leaving 15 bases between the germline ends. The CDR3 loop reads CASSQDTKPPREQYV. CDR3 sequence (DNA): TGCGCCAGCAGCCAAGATACCAAGCCTCCTCGCGAGCAGTACGTC.

This clonotype has a handful of counts. This sequence joins TRBV6-6 and TRBJ1-2, with D possibly matching TRBD1 (5 bases). The CDR3 sequence is 15 residues long. The ends were cut back, 2 bases at V and 7 bases at J, with 17 bases in the middle. The germline CDR1 and CDR2 sequences are MNHNY and SVGAGI (reference sequence). The CDR3, as DNA: TGTGCCAGCAGTTACGATGGATGGGACCGCGGTGGCTACACCTTC. It yields the protein CASSYDGWDRGGYTF.

This clonotype was observed a handful of times. V is TRBV29-1 and J is TRBJ2-2, with no clear D. The CDR3 contains 12 residues. Germline lookup yields CDR1 SQVTM and CDR2 ANQGSEA. V gave up 5 bases and J gave up 3 bases, with 7 bases separating them. The CDR3 DNA reads TGCAGCGTTCTAGATTACACCGGGGAGCTGTTTTTT. This gives the protein CSVLDYTGELFF.

This clonotype has only a few counts. CDR3 bases: TGTGCCAGCCGGCGACTAGCGACAGATACGCAGTATTTT. Translating it yields CASRRLATDTQYF. The chain couples TRBV6-2 or TRBV6-3 to TRBJ2-3; 8 bases align to TRBD2. Germline trimming cut 8 bases from V and 3 bases from J; bases unmatched to any gene: 4. The CDR3 has 13 amino acids. Looked up from germline, CDR1 is MNHEY and CDR2 is SVGEGT.

CDR3 coding DNA: TGTGCCAGCTCACCACAGGATCTGGATACGCAGTATTTT. This translates into CASSPQDLDTQYF. V and J are TRBV18 and TRBJ2-3; D gene ambiguous. The V gene's germline CDR1 is KGHSH and CDR2 LQKENI. CDR3 length equals 13 residues. Deletions cut 1 base from V and 6 bases from J, with 8 bases between.

This clonotype has just a few counts. The chain carries TRBV15 and TRBJ1-1; a possible D gene is TRBD1 (6 bases). This CDR3 has 12 residues. Germline loops: CDR1 LNHNV, CDR2 YYDKDF (reference sequence). V shed 8 bases and J shed 6 bases, with 13 bases lying between them. The CDR3 bases are TGTGCCACCTCTAGACAGGCTCCTGAAGCTTTCTTT. This sequence encodes CATSRQAPEAFF.

This clonotype has at least ten counts. This chain joins TRBV7-2 and TRBJ1-2, with 7 bases matching TRBD1. CDR1 is SGHTA and CDR2 is FQGNSA in the germline V gene. The V gene end was trimmed by 3 bases and the J gene end by 3 bases; junction bases not matched to a gene: 7. The CDR3 covers 15 residues. This CDR3 reads CASSLSGTAYYGYTF. The CDR3 bases are TGTGCCAGCAGCTTGAGCGGGACAGCTTACTATGGCTACACCTTC. The complete variable domain, with remaining parts taken from reference TRBV7-2 and TRBJ1-2, reads GAGVSQSPSNKVTEKGKDVELRCDPISGHTALYWYRQSLGQGLEFLIYFQGNSAPDKSGLPSDRFSAERTGGSVSTLTIQRTQQEDSAVYLCASSLSGTAYYGYTFGSGTRLTVV.

The chain recombines TRBV28 with TRBJ2-7; 8 nucleotides line up with TRBD1. The V and J ends lost 6 bases and 7 bases, in that order; junction bases with no gene match: 5. CDR1 is MDHEN, CDR2 SYDVKM, per germline. The CDR3 spans 12 residues. The CDR3 loop reads CASSQGAWEQYV. As DNA, the CDR3 is TGTGCCAGCAGCCAGGGGGCATGGGAGCAGTACGTC.

This rearrangement joins TRBV3-1 to TRBJ2-3; TRBD1 agrees at 7 bases. CDR1 is LGHDT, CDR2 YNNKEL, per germline (reference sequence). V lost 4 bases, J lost 14 bases, and 15 bases stayed unmatched. The CDR3 runs to 14 residues. The CDR3 sequence is CASSRALDRPQWYF. For the CDR3, the DNA is TGTGCCAGCAGCCGGGCCTTGGACAGGCCGCAGTGGTATTTT.

This clonotype has more than one count but fewer than ten. In DNA form, the CDR3 reads TGTGCCAGCACCTACGATATAGCGGGGGGTAACACAGATACGCAGTATTTT. This translates into CASTYDIAGGNTDTQYF. The chain employs TRBV7-2 and TRBJ2-3, with 10 bases that match TRBD2. The junction had 12 bases not matched to a gene; V was cut back by 7 bases and J by 2 bases. This CDR3 is built from 17 residues. Germline CDR1 is SGHTA and CDR2 is FQGNSA.

The V gene is TRBV5-5, the J gene TRBJ2-7, with D uncertain. Deletions cut 0 bases from V and 5 bases from J, with 9 bases between. Germline-derived CDR1 and CDR2 are SGHKS and YYEKEE (reference sequence). The CDR3 sequence is 13 residues long. CDR3 amino acids: CASSLDTPDEQYV. DNA for the CDR3: TGTGCCAGCAGCTTGGACACTCCGGACGAGCAGTACGTC.

This rearrangement joins TRBV6-5 to TRBJ2-6; no clear D gene. This CDR3 region has 16 residues. V lost 0 bases, J lost 3 bases, and 9 bases lay in between. CDR1 MNHEY and CDR2 SVGAGI come from the germline V gene. The CDR3 spells CASSYSIGIGANVLTF. As DNA, the CDR3 is TGTGCCAGCAGTTACTCGATAGGTATTGGGGCCAACGTCCTGACTTTC.

The chain recombines TRBV5-4 with TRBJ2-5, with 8 bases that match TRBD2. This CDR3 contains 16 residues. Germline trimming cut 4 bases from V and 5 bases from J; bases unmatched to any gene: 13. CDR1 is SGHNT and CDR2 is YYREEE in the germline V gene (reference sequence). The CDR3 is CASSAGGGGAAETQYF. CDR3 coding DNA: TGTGCCAGCAGCGCCGGGGGGGGCGGGGCTGCGGAGACCCAGTACTTC.

V is TRBV12-3 or TRBV12-4 and J is TRBJ1-5; no definite D call. V shed 3 bases and J shed 0 bases, with 21 bases lying between them. The CDR3 runs 19 residues. CDR3 loop: CASSFRTKGLIYSNQPQHF. CDR3 DNA sequence: TGTGCCAGCAGTTTTCGAACAAAAGGACTGATATATAGCAATCAGCCCCAGCATTTT.

The genes are TRBV2 and TRBJ2-5; perhaps TRBD1 as D (6 bases). The CDR3 has 12 residues. V was cut by 4 bases and J by 5 bases, with 8 bases left in between. Looked up from germline, CDR1 is SNHLY and CDR2 is FYNNEI. The CDR3 DNA follows: TGTGCCAGCAGTGCCGACAGGGAGACCCAGTACTTC. This encodes CASSADRETQYF.

The CDR3 loop is CASSMISGGPTDTQYF. The CDR3 DNA sequence: TGCGCCAGCAGCATGATCAGCGGGGGGCCAACAGATACGCAGTATTTT. The chain employs TRBV5-1 and TRBJ2-3; TRBD2 matches 9 bases. Germline values: CDR1 SGHRS, CDR2 YFSETQ. The CDR3 is made up of 16 amino acids. With V trimmed by 4 bases and J by 3 bases, 9 bases remained unmatched.

This clonotype was recorded many times. The genes are TRBV4-3 and TRBJ2-3; 10 bases agree with TRBD2. The CDR3 is 17 amino acids. J lost 6 bases, V lost 0 bases, and 9 bases had no gene match. Germline CDR1 is LGHNA and CDR2 is YSLEER. The CDR3 sequence: CASSQDAPAGGRDTQYF. The CDR3 DNA is TGCGCCAGCAGCCAAGATGCTCCAGCGGGGGGGCGGGATACGCAGTATTTT.

The rearrangement uses TRBV24-1 and TRBJ2-2, with 9 positions matching TRBD1. J gave up 1 base and V 2 bases, and 4 bases lay outside the gene matches. CDR1 KGHDR and CDR2 SFDVKD come from the germline V gene. The CDR3 is 17 residues long. The CDR3 protein is CATSDSPGQGNTGELFF. CDR3 DNA sequence: TGTGCCACCAGTGATTCACCGGGACAGGGGAACACCGGGGAGCTGTTTTTT.

This clonotype was counted only a few times. CDR3 amino acids: CSATTPGAETQYF. In DNA form, the CDR3 reads TGCAGTGCTACGACCCCGGGGGCTGAGACCCAGTACTTC. The gene calls are TRBV20-1 and TRBJ2-5; the D gene could be TRBD1 or TRBD2 (6 bases each). The CDR3 runs to 13 residues. Trimming took 4 bases from V and 5 from J, leaving 14 bases between them. CDR1 and CDR2 (germline): DFQATT, SNEGSKA (reference sequence).

The rearrangement links TRBV28 to TRBJ1-5, with 7 bases that match TRBD1. CDR1 MDHEN and CDR2 SYDVKM come from the germline V gene. The CDR3 extends over 12 amino acids. With 8 bases clipped from V and 9 bases from J, the junction kept 7 bases outside the gene matches. CDR3: CASQGDPRPQHF. The CDR3 nucleotides are TGTGCCAGCCAGGGGGACCCACGGCCCCAGCATTTT.

A few counts support this clonotype. The chain carries TRBV2 and TRBJ1-3; D is unresolved. Per germline, CDR1 SNHLY and CDR2 FYNNEI. There are 12 residues in the CDR3. Trimming took off 4 bases at V and 0 bases at J, with 1 base between the two ends. The CDR3 loop is CASSGSGNTIYF. The CDR3 region has the DNA TGTGCCAGCAGTGGCTCTGGAAACACCATATATTTT.